The T cell receptor beta chain under discussion was sequenced for a study of CD8+ T cells in alopecia areata. Overall study: Affected scalp percentage gauged treated patients' severity. Broader study findings: The treated group had a single nonresponder, limiting CD8+ expansion-response conclusions. Scalp specimens additionally yield sequences from normal skin's resident alphabeta T cells.

Points on this clone: No antigen is known for it.

Germline V gene data show CDR1 as SGHRS and CDR2 as YFSETQ. The ends were cut back, 0 bases at V and 1 base at J, with 7 bases in the middle. The CDR3 totals 14 residues. RNA, once extracted, was reverse transcribed into cDNA for use as the sequencing template. Profiling relied on immunoSEQ multiplex PCR, and the TCRdb table lists in-frame clones only, not all of them. The repertoire holds approximately 210,000 clones, with 64% as singletons. As for treatment: oral pan-JAK inhibitor, 5-10 mg twice daily. Alopecia areata patients had lesional scalp punch biopsies and peripheral blood taken from them. The specimen comprised CD4+ T cells sorted from blood, sampled at week 4, from a patient treated with tofacitinib. The V gene is TRBV5-1, the J gene TRBJ1-2; no clear D gene. This TCR was recovered from a human donor with alopecia areata. The CDR3 nucleotides read TGCGCCAGCAGCTTGGCCACTGATAACTATGGCTACACCTTC. It translates to CASSLATDNYGYTF.